This T cell receptor beta chain was profiled in a study of neurological immune-mediated disorders (dated by TCRdb to between 2018 and 2020). Regarding the complete study: Among the 34 multiple sclerosis patients, relapsing-remitting MS was present in around 31 and secondary progressive MS was present in 3. Peripheral blood TCR-beta repertoires from patients with HTLV-I-associated myelopathy (HAM/TSP), patients with multiple sclerosis, and healthy controls were compared in the study using UMI-based sequencing. The 90 to 110 TCR-beta libraries covered PBMC samples along with longitudinal samples, technical triplicates, and paired sorted CD4+ and CD8+ T-cell subsets. Of the 68 subjects in the cohort, some 14 were HAM/TSP patients, approximately 35 were multiple sclerosis patients, and roughly 20 were healthy controls.

For the unsorted PBMC libraries, 2 million PBMCs were stored in RNAlater at -80 degrees C until RNA extraction and were used to generate the libraries. The multiple sclerosis patients were enrolled in a US clinical protocol that evaluated disease progression with magnetic resonance imaging. Peripheral blood was subjected to Ficoll-Hypaque density gradient centrifugation to isolate PBMCs, which were then cryopreserved in liquid nitrogen. This clonotype was recorded at least ten times. The target of this receptor is not known. No qualities accompany the bases; no much larger clone lies one base away. cDNA was synthesized by template-switch 5'RACE using a primer with a 10-nucleotide random unique molecular identifier that tagged each TCR transcript. Each sequencing run produced over 180 million TCR-beta sequences covering 15-18 subjects. The RNeasy kit was used for extraction of total RNA. Using the KAPA Real-time Library Amplification kit, TCR-beta VDJ regions were amplified with primers for the TCR constant region and the 5'RACE anchor. A first PCR added sample indexes and Illumina adaptors, and a second PCR then raised library yield. After Ampure bead purification, the TCR product of roughly 650 bp was size-selected on a 2% E-gel SizeSelection system. Before pooling, library quality was checked on a Bioanalyzer, concentration was measured with Qubit, and libraries were quantified with the Kapa Library Quantification kit. Paired-end 2 x 150 bp sequencing of the libraries was performed on an Illumina HiSeq 2500. To increase sequence diversity, roughly 24-32% phiX was spiked into each library pool. On the study's bioinformatics: The UMI-based MiGEC pipeline processed quality-filtered reads and removed over 90% of raw TCR sequences during error correction. IMGT germline references were used for aligning VDJ genes, and each clonotype was defined as a unique CDR3 amino acid sequence together with its V-J genes. Clonal expansion, Shannon diversity, and CDR3 relatedness (CalcPairwiseDistances, ClusterSamples) were evaluated with VDJtools, and phylogenetic trees were built with CLCbio workbench. Expanded clones were defined as having at least 8 unique UMIs, based on coefficient-of-variation modelling across technical triplicates. TCRdb redid the processing of the public reads, applying fastp at Q25 and MiXCR, and retained in-frame beta chains. Rows are unified per CDR3 protein, each entry keeping the most common DNA and genes. TCRdb, not the original authors, processed these V and J calls. Counted in this sample were under 70,000 distinct CDR3 sequences; less than 5.5% of them appeared once. The top ten constitute about 2.7% of the sample.

Findings and caveats that apply to the study as a whole: Expanded clones from different subjects shared no identical CDR3 amino acid sequences, which suggests that TCR-beta repertoires were private in all groups. The highest TCR clonal expansion was observed in HAM/TSP patients, whereas the lowest was observed in MS patients, even when compared with healthy controls. Phylogenetic analysis grouped repertoires from 18 of 34 MS patients into a cluster of related CDR3 sequences, suggesting a possible repertoire-level signature. The MS cluster showed no association with clinical or MRI features, and the authors stated that larger cohorts are needed.

The CDR3 has 19 amino acids, counting the end cysteine and phenylalanine. The entry retains the CDR3 DNA only, 57 bases that are in frame from base 1. In the germline V gene, CDR1 corresponds to SGHRS and CDR2 to YFSETQ. The germline ends are 23 bases apart after V is trimmed by 0 bases and J by 3 bases. This receptor was taken from a woman aged 25-40 years with multiple sclerosis. The sequenced material came from PBMCs. In this chain, TRBV5-1 is recombined with TRBJ2-3, and possibly TRBD1, on 6 matching bases. The CDR3 region reads CASSLAAWSGPGETDTQYF. The nucleotide sequence is TGCGCCAGCAGCTTGGCCGCGTGGTCTGGACCAGGGGAGACAGATACGCAGTATTTT.